Listed below are T cell receptor beta chains from one sample, sequenced in a study of CD8+ T cells in alopecia areata. The repertoire was sequenced with immunoSEQ multiplex PCR; TCRdb's copy has only in-frame clones and lacks some. The data contain fewer than 250,000 clones, more than 30% of them singletons. Here the sequenced sample was CD4+ T cells sorted from blood, taken between weeks 30 and 35, from a patient treated with tofacitinib. The receptors come from a human donor with alopecia areata. The CDR3 runs from the conserved cysteine through the conserved F or W. Fields, in order: D gene, V gene, clone size, J gene, CDR3 protein, CDR3 DNA. A D gene is named only where the DNA matches it firmly. The size field is filled for only some rows; it gives once, few, many or a size class.

D: -; V: TRBV7-9; size: -; J: TRBJ1-5; CDR3: CASSLLNQPQHF; DNA: TGTGCCAGCAGCTTGCTAAATCAGCCCCAGCATTTT
D: -; V: TRBV5-1; size: -; J: TRBJ2-2; CDR3: CASSPWAGPGELFF; DNA: TGCGCCAGCAGCCCGTGGGCCGGTCCCGGGGAGCTGTTTTTT
D: -; V: TRBV19; size: few; J: TRBJ2-2; CDR3: CASSTRGAGELFF; DNA: TGTGCCAGTAGTACCAGGGGGGCCGGGGAGCTGTTTTTT
D: -; V: TRBV2; size: -; J: TRBJ2-1; CDR3: CASRGGTYNEQFF; DNA: TGTGCCAGCAGGGGCGGGACTTACAATGAGCAGTTCTTC
D: TRBD2; V: TRBV9; size: few; J: TRBJ2-3; CDR3: CASSVGGRALDTQYF; DNA: TGTGCCAGCAGCGTAGGTGGGAGGGCCTTGGATACGCAGTATTTT
D: TRBD1; V: TRBV19; size: few; J: TRBJ2-3; CDR3: CASSRPTGSDTQYF; DNA: TGTGCCAGTAGCCGACCGACAGGGTCAGATACGCAGTATTTT
D: -; V: TRBV30; size: -; J: TRBJ1-2; CDR3: CAWSVLSESGYTF; DNA: TGTGCCTGGAGTGTACTGTCGGAAAGTGGCTACACCTTC
D: TRBD2; V: TRBV7-2; size: few; J: TRBJ2-5; CDR3: CASSSIRGRVETQYF; DNA: TGTGCCAGCAGCTCCATCCGAGGGAGGGTTGAGACCCAGTACTTC
D: -; V: TRBV7-2; size: -; J: TRBJ2-7; CDR3: CASRYSGAYEQYF; DNA: TGTGCCAGCAGGTATAGCGGCGCCTACGAGCAGTACTTC
D: -; V: TRBV4-2; size: -; J: TRBJ2-7; CDR3: CASSQDLGSGYEQYF; DNA: TGTGCCAGCAGCCAAGATCTGGGCAGCGGGTACGAGCAGTACTTC